This entry lists 26 T cell receptor beta chains sequenced from one sample in a study of beta chain features in type 1 diabetes (dated by TCRdb to 2017 to 2018). The library came from the immunoSEQ multiplex PCR assay. The entire isolated RNA was reverse transcribed using the High Capacity cDNA Reverse Transcription Kit, and thus expressed TCRB transcripts were sequenced. In TCRdb, the immuneACCESS table is reduced to in-frame sequences with V and J assigned. These tables do not hold every clone; where another copy was compared, an unresolved V gene accounts for under half, and the others remain unexplained. The sample has just over 450,000 clones on record, 30% of them singletons. The ten largest account for around 0.065% of the sample. Sequencing input: naive CD4+ T cells from blood. The cell subset or site label for this specimen denotes: true naive CD4+ T cells. The receptors were sampled from a man aged 18 to 30 in good health.

With respect to this clone: Other nucleotide sequences in the sample specify the same CDR3. This chain uses TRBV7-9 with TRBJ2-5; D might be TRBD2 (5 bases). Germline assignment: CDR1 SEHNR and CDR2 FQNEAQ (reference sequence). The CDR3 spans 13 residues. V lost 5 bases to trimming and J lost 4 bases, with 11 bases between them. The CDR3 region is CASSPRTGETQYF. The CDR3 bases are TGTGCCAGCAGCCCCAGGACTGGAGAGACCCAGTACTTC.

There are a few counts of this clone. This rearrangement joins TRBV4-1 to TRBJ2-3; D perhaps matches TRBD2 (5 bases). Germline V CDR1 and CDR2: MGHRA, YSYEKL. The CDR3 is 15 amino acids. The V end was cut by 0 bases, the J end by 4 bases, with 11 bases between. The CDR3 sequence: CASSQDWGEADTQYF. For the CDR3, the DNA is TGCGCCAGCAGCCAAGACTGGGGAGAGGCAGATACGCAGTATTTT.

In its sample, this clone was seen a few times. V gene TRBV7-6 combines with J gene TRBJ2-3; D is undetermined. Germline-derived CDR1 and CDR2 are SGHVS and FNYEAQ. Trimming took off 1 base at V and 2 bases at J, with 7 bases between the two ends. The CDR3 has 14 residues. The CDR3 DNA reads TGTGCCAGCAGCTTAGACAGTTCCACAGATACGCAGTATTTT. This codes for CASSLDSSTDTQYF. The variable domain in full, completed from reference TRBV7-6 and TRBJ2-3, reads GAGVSQSPRYKVTKRGQDVALRCDPISGHVSLYWYRQALGQGPEFLTYFNYEAQQDKSGLPNDRFSAERPEGSISTLTIQRTEQRDSAMYRCASSLDSSTDTQYFGPGTRLTVL.

V usage is TRBV30 and J usage is TRBJ1-4; D is unresolved. The germline gives CDR1 GTSNPN, CDR2 SVGIG (reference sequence). The CDR3 has 12 residues. Trimming removed 0 bases from V and 7 bases from J, with 6 bases in between. The CDR3, as DNA: TGTGCCTGGAGTGTACGGAGTGAAAAACTGTTTTTT. Its protein is CAWSVRSEKLFF. Variable domain in full (rest from reference TRBV30 and TRBJ1-4): SQTIHQWPATLVQPVGSPLSLECTVEGTSNPNLYWYRQAAGRGLQLLFYSVGIGQISSEVPQNLSASRPQDRQFILSSKKLLLSDSGFYLCAWSVRSEKLFFGSGTQLSVL.

In this sample, this clone turned up once. The chain combines TRBV29-1 with TRBJ2-7; 9 bases match TRBD1. The J segment lost 6 bases and the V segment lost 4 bases, leaving 10 bases of the junction unmatched. The CDR3 has 14 residues. Germline assignment: CDR1 SQVTM and CDR2 ANQGSEA. DNA for the CDR3: TGCAGCGTTGGTTATACAGGGGGCTGGGGCGAGCAGTACTTC. This encodes CSVGYTGGWGEQYF.

The chain carries TRBV5-4 and TRBJ2-4; no clear D. V was pared by 3 bases and J by 3 bases, with 4 bases between. Germline assignment: CDR1 SGHNT and CDR2 YYREEE (reference sequence). This CDR3 contains 12 residues. DNA of the CDR3: TGTGCCAGCAGCTACAACAAAAACATTCAGTACTTC. It codes for CASSYNKNIQYF. The full variable domain, completed using reference TRBV5-4 and TRBJ2-4, is ETGVTQSPTHLIKTRGQQVTLRCSSQSGHNTVSWYQQALGQGPQFIFQYYREEENGRGNFPPRFSGLQFPNYSSELNVNALELDDSALYLCASSYNKNIQYFGAGTRLSVL.

This clone came up a few times. V gene TRBV6-5 combines with J gene TRBJ2-7; weak D call: TRBD1 (7 bases). V gave up 6 bases and J gave up 5 bases, with 17 bases separating them. This CDR3 has 14 amino acids. Germline V gene sequence: CDR1 MNHEY, CDR2 SVGAGI. CDR3 coding DNA: TGTGCCAGCAGACCCGCGACAGGGACTCACGAGCAGTACTTC. Translating it yields CASRPATGTHEQYF.

This sequence joins TRBV29-1 and TRBJ2-7; D remains ambiguous. From germline, CDR1 is SQVTM and CDR2 ANQGSEA. This CDR3 has 12 residues. The germline V and J ends were trimmed by 7 bases and 2 bases, with 12 bases remaining between them. CDR3 region: CSARTETYEQYF. As DNA, the CDR3 is TGCAGCGCAAGGACGGAGACCTACGAGCAGTACTTC.

This clone was observed a few times. The chain has TRBV30 and TRBJ1-5, with D perhaps matching TRBD1 (6 bases). The CDR3 contains 13 residues. Trimming stripped 2 bases from V and 5 bases from J, with 10 bases between. In germline, CDR1 is GTSNPN, CDR2 SVGIG (reference sequence). The CDR3 region has the DNA TGTGCCTGGAGTACTAGGGGGGATCAGCCCCAGCATTTT. The encoded protein is CAWSTRGDQPQHF.

The rearrangement joins TRBV19 to TRBJ2-3; TRBD2 matches at 11 bases. The ends lost 9 bases at V and 7 bases at J; junction bases unmatched: 9. CDR3 size: 14 residues. Per germline, CDR1 LNHDA and CDR2 SQIVND (reference sequence). CDR3 in DNA: TGTGCCAGCCAAATAGCGGGAGGGCCGAATACGCAGTATTTT. Protein sequence: CASQIAGGPNTQYF.

The rearrangement uses TRBV7-8 and TRBJ2-1, with 7 bases identical to TRBD1. Germline-derived CDR1 and CDR2 are SGHVS and FQNEAQ. With 0 bases clipped from V and 5 bases from J, the junction kept 4 bases outside the gene matches. The CDR3 covers 15 residues. CDR3 loop: CASSLAGQRDNEQFF. The CDR3 DNA is TGTGCCAGCAGCTTAGCGGGACAGAGGGACAATGAGCAGTTCTTC. The whole variable domain, remainder taken from reference TRBV7-8 and TRBJ2-1, is GAGVSQSPRYKVAKRGQDVALRCDPISGHVSLFWYQQALGQGPEFLTYFQNEAQLDKSGLPSDRFFAERPEGSVSTLKIQRTQQEDSAVYLCASSLAGQRDNEQFFGPGTRLTVL.

This clone was seen only a few times. V is TRBV7-2 and J is TRBJ2-5; tentative D call: TRBD2 (6 bases). The CDR3 is 13 amino acids. Deletions cut 3 bases from V and 4 bases from J, with 9 bases between. CDR1 SGHTA and CDR2 FQGNSA come from the germline V gene. CDR3 DNA sequence: TGTGCCAGCAGCTTCGGAGCGGGAGAGACCCAGTACTTC. This codes for CASSFGAGETQYF.

V usage is TRBV10-3 and J usage is TRBJ2-5, with a weak D call TRBD1 (5 bases). CDR1 is ENHRY, CDR2 SYGVKD, per germline. The V end was cut by 1 base, the J end by 5 bases, with 11 bases between. The CDR3 covers 14 residues. This CDR3 reads CAISEFQGEETQYF. The CDR3 region has the DNA TGTGCCATCAGTGAGTTTCAGGGTGAGGAGACCCAGTACTTC.

Worth noting for this clone: This same CDR3 is encoded by further DNA sequences in the sample. The chain carries TRBV7-2 and TRBJ2-5, with D perhaps matching TRBD2 (5 bases). The CDR3 runs 14 residues. V shed 1 base and J shed 3 bases, with 9 bases lying between them. CDR1 and CDR2 (germline): SGHTA, FQGNSA. CDR3: CASSLGGPEETQYF. DNA for the CDR3: TGTGCCAGCAGCTTAGGAGGGCCCGAAGAGACCCAGTACTTC.

A remark on this clone: Other DNA sequences of this sample code for an identical CDR3. The chain combines TRBV13 with TRBJ2-7; D is perhaps TRBD1 (5 bases). V was clipped by 5 bases and J by 6 bases, with 11 bases between them. Germline CDR1 and CDR2: PRHDT and FYEKMQ (reference sequence). The CDR3 is 12 residues long. The CDR3 nucleotides read TGTGCCAGCAGCCGCAGGGTTGGCGAGCAGTACTTC. Amino acid sequence: CASSRRVGEQYF.

J is TRBJ1-2 and V is TRBV30; no firm D call. Germline assignment: CDR1 GTSNPN and CDR2 SVGIG (reference sequence). The CDR3 is 16 residues long. Trimming stripped 2 bases from V and 1 base from J, with 17 bases between. CDR3 region: CAWSLIGGLLNYGYTF. The CDR3 nucleotides are TGTGCCTGGAGTCTGATCGGAGGGCTTCTTAACTATGGCTACACCTTC.

This clone was observed a handful of times. The sample contains more than one DNA sequence encoding this CDR3. The V and J genes are TRBV29-1 and TRBJ1-5, with D tentatively TRBD1 (5 bases). The CDR3 is made up of 12 amino acids. V was cut by 4 bases and J by 2 bases, with 6 bases left in between. Germline-derived CDR1 and CDR2 are SQVTM and ANQGSEA. DNA for the CDR3: TGCAGCGTTGGAGGGGGCAATCAGCCCCAGCATTTT. This translates into CSVGGGNQPQHF.

The V and J genes are TRBV4-2 and TRBJ2-7; 10 bases line up with TRBD2. Germline CDR1 and CDR2: LGHNA and YNFKEQ. J gave up 4 bases and V 2 bases, and 8 bases lay outside the gene matches. This CDR3 has 16 residues. This CDR3 reads CASSQLTSGRAYEQYF. CDR3 coding DNA: TGTGCCAGCAGCCAACTGACTAGCGGGCGGGCGTACGAGCAGTACTTC.

This clone was detected only once. The chain has TRBV2 and TRBJ2-1, with a weak D call TRBD2 (6 bases). Germline values: CDR1 SNHLY, CDR2 FYNNEI. This CDR3 comprises 14 residues. The V and J ends lost 4 bases and 4 bases respectively, with 11 bases between them. The CDR3 reads CASSGDSMYNEQFF. The DNA of the CDR3 is TGTGCCAGCAGTGGGGACTCCATGTACAATGAGCAGTTCTTC.

This chain joins TRBV28 and TRBJ2-1; a possible D gene is TRBD2 (5 bases). V lost 5 bases, J lost 0 bases, and 20 bases lay in between. The CDR3 loop spans 18 amino acids. Germline CDR1 MDHEN, CDR2 SYDVKM. CDR3 nucleotides: TGTGCCAGCAGTCTACGAGGCAGAGCGGTTAACTCCTACAATGAGCAGTTCTTC. Translated, it gives CASSLRGRAVNSYNEQFF. Based on the CDR3 plus reference TRBV28 and TRBJ2-1, the full variable domain is DVKVTQSSRYLVKRTGEKVFLECVQDMDHENMFWYRQDPGLGLRLIYFSYDVKMKEKGDIPEGYSVSREKKERFSLILESASTNQTSMYLCASSLRGRAVNSYNEQFFGPGTRLTVL.

This clone has a handful of counts. CDR3: CASSFERIYYEQYF. The DNA for the CDR3 is TGTGCCAGCAGCTTTGAGAGGATCTACTACGAGCAGTACTTC. This chain links TRBV7-2 with TRBJ2-7, with D unresolved. V lost 3 bases and J 3 bases, leaving 12 bases between the germline ends. CDR3 length: 14 amino acids. Germline CDR1 is SGHTA and CDR2 is FQGNSA.

This clone occurred a few times. The rearrangement joins TRBV7-9 to TRBJ2-7; 11 bases align to TRBD2. V gave up 5 bases and J gave up 1 base; unmatched junction bases: 4. This CDR3 is 15 amino acids long. In germline, CDR1 is SEHNR, CDR2 FQNEAQ (reference sequence). The CDR3 protein is CASSPGTSGSYEQYF. The CDR3 bases are TGTGCCAGCAGCCCCGGGACTAGCGGTTCCTACGAGCAGTACTTC.

The chain joins TRBV5-1 to TRBJ2-1; D gene ambiguous. CDR3 length: 14 amino acids. The germline CDR1 and CDR2 sequences are SGHRS and YFSETQ. The ends were cut back, 4 bases at V and 3 bases at J, with 11 bases in the middle. This CDR3 reads CASSAAVGYNEQFF. The CDR3 DNA reads as TGCGCCAGCAGCGCCGCGGTCGGCTACAATGAGCAGTTCTTC.

The V call is TRBV9, the J call TRBJ2-1; D is possibly TRBD1 (5 bases). The V end lost 3 bases, the J end lost 2 bases, and 15 bases lay between the germline ends. Per germline, CDR1 SGDLS and CDR2 YYNGEE. The CDR3 covers 16 residues. CDR3 nucleotide sequence: TGTGCCAGCAGCGCCCTAAGAACAGGCGCCTACAATGAGCAGTTCTTC. As protein: CASSALRTGAYNEQFF.

This clone was seen more than once but under ten times. The chain combines TRBV6-5 with TRBJ1-1, with 8 bases lining up with TRBD1. V shed 5 bases, J shed 1 base, and the junction held 6 bases outside the gene matches. Germline V gene sequence: CDR1 MNHEY, CDR2 SVGAGI. The CDR3 is 15 amino acids. The CDR3 region is CASSTPGQANTEAFF. The CDR3 nucleotides read TGTGCCAGCAGTACCCCGGGACAGGCGAACACTGAAGCTTTCTTT.

The rearrangement uses TRBV27 and TRBJ2-1; 13 nucleotides align to TRBD2. CDR3 length: 15 amino acids. CDR1 is MNHEY, CDR2 SMNVEV, per germline (reference sequence). The junction had 9 bases not matched to a gene; V was cut back by 7 bases and J by 9 bases. This CDR3 is CASNSLAGGPSEQFF. CDR3 in DNA: TGTGCCAGCAACTCACTAGCGGGAGGGCCGAGTGAGCAGTTCTTC.